The 23 T cell receptor beta chains below were found in one sample sequenced in a study of CD8 T cells in Susac syndrome. RNA totalling about 0.45 to 1 ug underwent reverse transcription with random hexamers. TCRdb re-derived calls from the immunoSEQ multiplex PCR reads in MiXCR, one entry per CDR3 protein. The table includes about 100,000 distinct CDR3 sequences, 95% detected once. Sample: CD8+ T cells from PBMCs. Receptors originate from a human donor with Susac syndrome.

V gene TRBV2 combines with J gene TRBJ1-6; no definite D call. The CDR3 is 13 amino acids. V dropped 4 bases and J dropped 6 bases, with 7 bases sitting between them. The germline V gene encodes CDR1 SNHLY and CDR2 FYNNEI. In DNA, the CDR3 is TGTGCCAGCAGTGGTCAGACTAATTCACCCCTCCACTTT. This translates into CASSGQTNSPLHF.

This clonotype was observed a handful of times. The chain employs TRBV5-4 and TRBJ2-2; D remains unclear. This CDR3 contains 11 residues. V lost 7 bases to trimming and J lost 2 bases, with 3 bases between them. The V gene's germline CDR1 is SGHNT and CDR2 YYREEE (reference sequence). CDR3 loop: CASGNTGELFF. CDR3 DNA sequence: TGTGCCAGCGGCAACACCGGGGAGCTGTTTTTT.

The chain recombines TRBV4-1 with TRBJ1-6; TRBD1 aligns across 7 bases. V lost 4 bases, J lost 14 bases, and 5 bases stayed unmatched. Germline loops: CDR1 MGHRA, CDR2 YSYEKL. The CDR3 extends over 12 amino acids. The chain's CDR3 is CASSRTGEALHF. In DNA form, the CDR3 reads TGCGCCAGCAGCCGAACAGGGGAGGCCCTCCACTTT.

V and J are TRBV20-1 and TRBJ1-2, with 7 bases that match TRBD1. V was clipped by 6 bases and J by 3 bases; unmatched bases: 7. Germline CDR1 is DFQATT and CDR2 is SNEGSKA (reference sequence). The CDR3 length is 13 residues. DNA of the CDR3: TGCAGTGCCCGACCAACAGGGGACTATGGCTACACCTTC. Protein product: CSARPTGDYGYTF.

This chain links TRBV3-1 with TRBJ2-7, with a possible D match to TRBD1 (5 bases). Germline V gene data show CDR1 as LGHDT and CDR2 as YNNKEL (reference sequence). CDR3 length: 15 amino acids. V was trimmed by 1 base and J by 5 bases, leaving 15 bases between them. CDR3: CASSQVGQYRDEQYF. The CDR3 DNA reads as TGTGCCAGCAGCCAAGTGGGGCAGTATCGCGACGAGCAGTACTTC.

This chain joins TRBV18 and TRBJ2-1; 7 bases align to TRBD2. CDR3 length equals 14 residues. V was pared by 0 bases and J by 6 bases, with 2 bases of the junction left unmatched. Per germline, CDR1 KGHSH and CDR2 LQKENI. CDR3 sequence: CASSPPGTTNEQFF. In DNA, the CDR3 is TGTGCCAGCTCACCACCAGGGACTACCAATGAGCAGTTCTTC.

V gene TRBV5-1 combines with J gene TRBJ1-1; D remains ambiguous. This CDR3 spans 13 amino acids. V shed 1 base and J shed 1 base, with 5 bases lying between them. Germline CDR1 reads SGHRS; CDR2 reads YFSETQ. The CDR3 nucleotides are TGCGCCAGCAGCTTGCAGCAGAACACTGAAGCTTTCTTT. It specifies CASSLQQNTEAFF.

Written as DNA, the CDR3 is TGTGCCAGCAGTTTGCAATTCCACGAGCAGTACTTC. Protein sequence: CASSLQFHEQYF. This chain joins TRBV12-3 or TRBV12-4 and TRBJ2-7; D is uncertain. V lost 3 bases to trimming and J lost 5 bases, with 8 bases between them. The CDR3 extends over 12 amino acids.

The rearrangement links TRBV20-1 to TRBJ2-3; D is perhaps TRBD1 (6 bases). This CDR3 contains 13 residues. The V end was cut by 8 bases, the J end by 4 bases, with 16 bases between. Germline CDR1 and CDR2: DFQATT and SNEGSKA (reference sequence). CDR3 sequence (DNA): TGCAGTCCAGGGGTTCTGGGCCCAGATACGCAGTATTTT. Its translation is CSPGVLGPDTQYF.

The V call is TRBV7-3, the J call TRBJ2-2, with TRBD2 matching over 8 bases. This CDR3 region has 15 residues. Germline-derived CDR1 and CDR2 are SGHTA and FQGTGA. Trimming removed 7 bases from V and 5 bases from J; junction bases left unmatched: 9. The CDR3 protein is CASTPGGVGTGELFF. The CDR3 DNA reads as TGTGCCAGCACCCCGGGAGGGGTCGGGACCGGGGAGCTGTTTTTT.

The chain carries TRBV5-1 and TRBJ1-1; D unclear. CDR3 size: 15 residues. Trimming removed 2 bases from V and 1 base from J, with 12 bases in between. Germline values: CDR1 SGHRS, CDR2 YFSETQ. The CDR3 bases are TGCGCCAGCAGCTTATCCCCTACAGCGAACACTGAAGCTTTCTTT. It encodes CASSLSPTANTEAFF.

The chain employs TRBV9 and TRBJ2-5; D may correspond to TRBD1 or TRBD2 (5 bases each). Germline CDR1 is SGDLS and CDR2 is YYNGEE. This CDR3 comprises 14 residues. The V end lost 0 bases, the J end lost 4 bases, and 10 bases lay between the germline ends. Here the CDR3 reads CASSVAPGRETQYF. The CDR3 DNA reads TGTGCCAGCAGCGTAGCACCAGGGAGAGAGACCCAGTACTTC.

The J gene is TRBJ2-3, the V gene TRBV29-1; 9 bases align to TRBD2. Trimming cost V 6 bases and J 2 bases; bases outside gene matches: 3. CDR1 and CDR2 (germline): SQVTM, ANQGSEA. The CDR3 sequence is 13 residues long. The CDR3 DNA sequence: TGCAGCGTCCGACTAGCGGCCACAGATACGCAGTATTTT. Its protein product is CSVRLAATDTQYF.

The chain carries TRBV14 and TRBJ2-3; 7 nucleotides line up with TRBD2. Germline lookup yields CDR1 SGHDN and CDR2 FVKESK. The V gene end was trimmed by 4 bases and the J gene end by 2 bases; junction bases not matched to a gene: 3. The CDR3 has 14 residues. The CDR3: CASSRRGDTDTQYF. Written as DNA, the CDR3 is TGTGCCAGCAGCCGACGGGGGGACACAGATACGCAGTATTTT.

The rearrangement links TRBV29-1 to TRBJ2-2; 9 bases match TRBD2. The CDR3 totals 14 residues. Germline V gene data show CDR1 as SQVTM and CDR2 as ANQGSEA. The V segment lost 2 bases and the J segment 6 bases; nucleotides outside the gene matches: 4. CDR3 in amino acids: CSVESSGGSGELFF. The CDR3, as DNA: TGCAGCGTTGAAAGCAGCGGGGGGTCCGGGGAGCTGTTTTTT.

This clonotype was picked up one time. The rearrangement uses TRBV6-6 and TRBJ2-7; D is undetermined. With 7 bases removed from V and 0 bases from J, the gap between germline ends came to 7 bases. CDR1 MNHNY and CDR2 SVGAGI come from the germline V gene (reference sequence). The length of the CDR3 is 12 residues. The CDR3 DNA is TGTGCCAGCAACGACAACTCCTACGAGCAGTACTTC. Residues: CASNDNSYEQYF.

The chain uses TRBV6-5 and TRBJ1-5; D gene unclear. CDR3 length equals 15 residues. CDR1 is MNHEY and CDR2 is SVGAGI in the germline V gene. The V end was cut by 2 bases, the J end by 4 bases, with 12 bases between. The CDR3 spells CASSYQKGANQPQHF. CDR3 DNA: TGTGCCAGCAGTTACCAAAAGGGAGCAAATCAGCCCCAGCATTTT.

V gene TRBV29-1 combines with J gene TRBJ1-2; perhaps TRBD1 as D (5 bases). The CDR3 consists of 13 residues. Deletions cut 7 bases from V and 3 bases from J, with 15 bases between. Germline CDR1 and CDR2: SQVTM and ANQGSEA. CDR3 sequence reads: CSASREADYGYTF. CDR3 sequence (DNA): TGCAGCGCGTCCAGGGAGGCGGACTATGGCTACACCTTC.

The rearrangement joins TRBV20-1 to TRBJ2-2; D is perhaps TRBD1 (6 bases). Germline loops: CDR1 DFQATT, CDR2 SNEGSKA (reference sequence). Trimming took 2 bases from V and 1 from J, leaving 8 bases between them. The CDR3 is 14 amino acids. The CDR3 is CSARIQGNTGELFF. The CDR3 DNA sequence: TGCAGTGCTAGAATACAGGGGAACACCGGGGAGCTGTTTTTT.

The J gene is TRBJ2-7, the V gene TRBV28; 7 positions match TRBD1. J was trimmed by 5 bases and V by 5 bases; bases with no gene match: 3. CDR3 length: 12 amino acids. CDR1 MDHEN and CDR2 SYDVKM come from the germline V gene. The CDR3 DNA reads as TGTGCCAGCAGTCCCACAGGGGACGAGCAGTACTTC. It is translated as CASSPTGDEQYF. The variable domain in full, with the rest retrieved from reference TRBV28 and TRBJ2-7, is DVKVTQSSRYLVKRTGEKVFLECVQDMDHENMFWYRQDPGLGLRLIYFSYDVKMKEKGDIPEGYSVSREKKERFSLILESASTNQTSMYLCASSPTGDEQYFGPGTRLTVT.

This clonotype was seen a single time. CDR3 residues: CASSRTGLRGYTF. DNA for the CDR3: TGTGCCAGCAGCCGCACAGGGTTACGAGGCTACACCTTC. V usage is TRBV6-5 and J usage is TRBJ1-2; D may be TRBD1 (6 bases). The CDR3 consists of 13 residues. The V end was cut by 6 bases, the J end by 8 bases, with 16 bases between. Germline V gives CDR1 MNHEY, CDR2 SVGAGI.

The chain links TRBV2 to TRBJ2-7; possibly TRBD1 for D (6 bases). Germline V gene sequence: CDR1 SNHLY, CDR2 FYNNEI. The CDR3 runs 13 residues. V dropped 6 bases and J dropped 6 bases, with 15 bases sitting between them. This CDR3 is CASREQGWGEQYF. CDR3 sequence (DNA): TGTGCCAGCAGGGAACAGGGCTGGGGCGAGCAGTACTTC.

The chain combines TRBV29-1 with TRBJ2-2; no reliable D call. The germline gives CDR1 SQVTM, CDR2 ANQGSEA. V lost 3 bases and J 4 bases, leaving 15 bases between the germline ends. The CDR3 loop spans 15 amino acids. CDR3: CSVEPPGQGTGELFF. DNA for the CDR3: TGCAGCGTTGAGCCCCCAGGTCAAGGCACCGGGGAGCTGTTTTTT.